The rows below give T cell receptor beta chains drawn from one sample of a study of Ad26.COV2.S vaccination and SARS-CoV-2 variants. The method was immunoSEQ multiplex PCR; TCRdb's version includes in-frame clones alone and lacks a portion of them. The data hold about 320,000 clones, with 86% observed a single time. The sequencing used peripheral blood, collected in a trial of Ad26.COV2.S vaccine versus placebo. The receptors shown here come from a person between 18 and 60 years old who received the Ad26.COV2.S COVID-19 vaccine or a placebo. The CDR3 runs from the conserved cysteine through the conserved F or W. A D gene is named only where the DNA matches it firmly. A clone size is listed for some rows: how often the clone was seen (once, few, many), or a class if it is expanded.

V: TRBV6-9; D: TRBD1; J: TRBJ1-2; size: .; DNA: TGTGCCAGCAGTCCATCTTGGGACAGGGTTTATGGCTACACCTTC; CDR3: CASSPSWDRVYGYTF
V: TRBV6-1; D: .; J: TRBJ1-2; size: few; DNA: TGTGCCAGCAGTGAGGTGGCGGCCGGGGCAGGGCTGGGCTACACCTTC; CDR3: CASSEVAAGAGLGYTF
V: TRBV11-2; D: TRBD1; J: TRBJ2-4; size: .; DNA: TGTGCCAGCAGCACGAGACAGGGAACTCAGTACTTC; CDR3: CASSTRQGTQYF
V: TRBV11-3; D: TRBD1; J: TRBJ2-7; size: .; DNA: TGTGCCAGCAGCTTGGGACAGAACTCCTACGAGCAGTACTTC; CDR3: CASSLGQNSYEQYF
V: TRBV7-8; D: .; J: TRBJ1-5; size: .; DNA: TGTGCCAGCAGCTTAGGACCGGATCAGCCCCAGCATTTT; CDR3: CASSLGPDQPQHF
V: TRBV6-5; D: .; J: TRBJ2-1; size: .; DNA: TGTGCCAGCAGGGGTATCTATGAGCAGTTCTTC; CDR3: CASRGIYEQFF
V: TRBV10-3; D: TRBD1; J: TRBJ1-1; size: .; DNA: TGTGCCATCGGGATCGGACAGGAGGATTCTTTCTTT; CDR3: CAIGIGQEDSFF
V: TRBV5-1; D: .; J: TRBJ1-2; size: .; DNA: TGCGCCAGCAGCTTCGACAGGGGCTACACCTTC; CDR3: CASSFDRGYTF
V: TRBV5-6; D: TRBD1; J: TRBJ1-2; size: .; DNA: TGTGCCAGCAGCTTGGACAGGGGGCTCGGGGGCTATGGCTACACCTTC; CDR3: CASSLDRGLGGYGYTF
V: TRBV7-9; D: .; J: TRBJ1-6; size: once; DNA: TGTGCCAGCGGAGACAGTAATTCACCCCTCCACTTT; CDR3: CASGDSNSPLHF